The 20 T cell receptor beta chains below all came from one sample that was sequenced in a study of blood T cell repertoires in COVID-19. Produced via immunoSEQ multiplex PCR; TCRdb's table is partial and in-frame only. The table has around 140,000 clones, roughly 79% seen once. The sequencing sample was made of peripheral blood. The receptors were gathered from a human donor in a cohort sampled during active COVID-19.

Only one count was recorded for this clone. The V call is TRBV30, the J call TRBJ2-3; 7 bases agree with TRBD2. CDR1 is GTSNPN and CDR2 is SVGIG in the germline V gene (reference sequence). The length of the CDR3 is 18 residues. V lost 2 bases to trimming and J lost 5 bases; unmatched junction nucleotides: 19. CDR3 nucleotides: TGTGCCTGGAGTCCTAATCCGGATGGGGGGAGGGCGAAAGATACGCAGTATTTT. It codes for CAWSPNPDGGRAKDTQYF.

This clone was observed once. V is TRBV19 and J is TRBJ2-5; D not certain. Germline CDR1 and CDR2: LNHDA and SQIVND (reference sequence). This CDR3 spans 13 amino acids. Trimming took 3 bases from V and 2 from J, leaving 7 bases between them. CDR3 loop: CASSIPFQETQYF. The CDR3 DNA is TGTGCCAGTAGTATCCCCTTTCAAGAGACCCAGTACTTC. Drawing the rest from reference TRBV19 and TRBJ2-5, the complete variable domain is DGGITQSPKYLFRKEGQNVTLSCEQNLNHDAMYWYRQDPGQGLRLIYYSQIVNDFQKGDIAEGYSVSREKKESFPLTVTSAQKNPTAFYLCASSIPFQETQYFGPGTRLLVL.

The rearrangement links TRBV7-8 to TRBJ2-3; D is uncertain. Germline CDR1 SGHVS, CDR2 FQNEAQ. The V end was cut by 5 bases, the J end by 2 bases, with 14 bases between. The CDR3 totals 15 residues. The CDR3 here is CASSLRLADTDTQYF. CDR3 nucleotides: TGTGCCAGCAGCCTACGACTGGCAGACACAGATACGCAGTATTTT.

The chain couples TRBV5-1 to TRBJ2-2; 8 nucleotides agree with TRBD1. Germline loops: CDR1 SGHRS, CDR2 YFSETQ. Germline trimming cut 2 bases from V and 4 bases from J; bases unmatched to any gene: 4. The CDR3 loop spans 15 amino acids. The CDR3 region is CASSFQGAGTGELFF. CDR3 nucleotide sequence: TGCGCCAGCAGCTTCCAGGGGGCGGGCACCGGGGAGCTGTTTTTT.

The chain recombines TRBV4-3 with TRBJ2-2; TRBD2 is a possible D gene (6 bases). V gave up 1 base and J gave up 0 bases, with 18 bases separating them. Germline V gene lookup returns CDR1 LGHNA and CDR2 YSLEER. This CDR3 is 19 amino acids long. The CDR3: CASSQGSLTSYANTGELFF. For the CDR3, the DNA is TGCGCCAGCAGCCAAGGATCCCTTACTAGCTATGCGAACACCGGGGAGCTGTTTTTT.

The V gene is TRBV3-1 (or the pseudogene TRBV3-2), the J gene TRBJ2-7; 7 bases are shared with TRBD2. The V gene end was trimmed by 3 bases and the J gene end by 4 bases; junction bases not matched to a gene: 9. There are 15 residues in the CDR3. The germline V gene has CDR1 LGHDT and CDR2 YNNKEL (reference sequence). DNA of the CDR3: TGTGCCAGCAGCCAGGAAAAGTGGGGGGGTTACGAGCAGTACTTC. Residues: CASSQEKWGGYEQYF.

This clone was recorded a few times. The V and J genes are TRBV19 and TRBJ2-1; 7 nucleotides line up with TRBD2. CDR3 length: 15 amino acids. Per the germline V gene, CDR1 is LNHDA and CDR2 is SQIVND (reference sequence). With V trimmed by 5 bases and J by 6 bases, 10 bases remained unmatched. Here the CDR3 reads CASSPGLENGNEQFF. CDR3 nucleotides: TGTGCCAGTAGTCCTGGACTAGAGAATGGCAATGAGCAGTTCTTC.

The chain is built from TRBV5-1 and TRBJ2-7; 8 nucleotides line up with TRBD1. With V trimmed by 2 bases and J by 7 bases, 11 bases remained unmatched. CDR1 SGHRS and CDR2 YFSETQ come from the germline V gene. The CDR3 is 15 residues long. Written as DNA, the CDR3 is TGCGCCAGCAGCTTCGTGTCAGGGGGCCTGGGAGAGCAGTACTTC. Protein product: CASSFVSGGLGEQYF.

This clone appeared once. The rearrangement links TRBV19 to TRBJ2-7, with 9 bases fitting TRBD1. The CDR3 length is 14 residues. With 6 bases clipped from V and 2 bases from J, the junction kept 5 bases outside the gene matches. CDR1 and CDR2 from the germline V gene are LNHDA and SQIVND (reference sequence). CDR3 nucleotides: TGTGCCAGTAGACCACAGGGGGCAGCCTACGAGCAGTACTTC. This translates into CASRPQGAAYEQYF.

This CDR3 is CASSRVQETQYF. CDR3 DNA: TGTGCCAGCAGCCGAGTCCAAGAGACCCAGTACTTC. J is TRBJ2-5 and V is TRBV5-6; the D is unclear. The CDR3 is made up of 12 amino acids. Germline V gene data show CDR1 as SGHDT and CDR2 as YYEEEE. V dropped 4 bases and J dropped 1 base, with 5 bases sitting between them.

This clone turned up a few times. The V gene is TRBV7-9, the J gene TRBJ2-2; 7 nucleotides match TRBD2. Germline CDR1 is SEHNR and CDR2 is FQNEAQ (reference sequence). There are 15 residues in the CDR3. Losses at the gene ends were 4 bases for V and 7 bases for J; bases not matched to a gene: 9. CDR3 sequence: CASSSTSHSGGELFF. CDR3 in DNA: TGTGCCAGCAGCTCGACTAGCCACAGTGGCGGGGAGCTGTTTTTT. Full variable domain (missing parts from reference TRBV7-9 and TRBJ2-2): DTGVSQNPRHKITKRGQNVTFRCDPISEHNRLYWYRQTLGQGPEFLTYFQNEAQLEKSRLLSDRFSAERPKGSFSTLEIQRTEQGDSAMYLCASSSTSHSGGELFFGEGSRLTVL.

The rearrangement uses TRBV15 and TRBJ2-2, with a possible D match to TRBD2 (6 bases). Germline assignment: CDR1 LNHNV and CDR2 YYDKDF (reference sequence). V dropped 9 bases and J dropped 0 bases, with 14 bases sitting between them. This CDR3 has 15 amino acids. The CDR3 coding sequence is TGTGCCACGAGCCCCGGGACTCCGAACACCGGGGAGCTGTTTTTT. Amino acids: CATSPGTPNTGELFF.

This chain uses TRBV7-9 with TRBJ2-3, with TRBD2 matching 7 bases. Germline CDR1 reads SEHNR; CDR2 reads FQNEAQ (reference sequence). The ends lost 1 base at V and 10 bases at J; junction bases unmatched: 5. The CDR3 extends over 13 amino acids. The chain's CDR3 is CASSLDRAGSQYF. The CDR3 DNA reads as TGTGCCAGCAGCTTAGACCGAGCGGGATCGCAGTATTTT.

Many counts were recorded for this clone. This chain links TRBV6-2 or TRBV6-3 with TRBJ2-2; D not certain. Looked up from germline, CDR1 is MNHEY and CDR2 is SVGEGT. The CDR3 contains 14 residues. V lost 0 bases and J 8 bases, leaving 10 bases between the germline ends. As DNA, the CDR3 is TGTGCCAGCAGTTACTCGACCCCTAGAGGGGAGCTGTTTTTT. Translating gives CASSYSTPRGELFF.

The chain has TRBV27 and TRBJ2-3, with 7 bases aligning to TRBD2. V lost 2 bases and J lost 1; bases outside the gene matches: 9. The CDR3 runs to 17 residues. Germline CDR1 reads MNHEY; CDR2 reads SMNVEV (reference sequence). CDR3 in DNA: TGTGCCAGCAGTTTAAGTTTGTCTAGCGGACGCACAGATACGCAGTATTTT. Encoded protein: CASSLSLSSGRTDTQYF.

This chain joins TRBV7-9 and TRBJ2-1; D may be TRBD2 (5 bases). V gave up 2 bases and J gave up 6 bases, with 11 bases separating them. Germline-derived CDR1 and CDR2 are SEHNR and FQNEAQ (reference sequence). This CDR3 has 14 residues. The CDR3 spells CASSLPGLVNEQFF. The CDR3 coding sequence is TGTGCCAGCAGCTTACCGGGGTTGGTCAATGAGCAGTTCTTC.

The gene calls are TRBV3-1 (or the pseudogene TRBV3-2) and TRBJ2-3, with 8 bases lining up with TRBD2. The junction had 8 bases not matched to a gene; V was cut back by 4 bases and J by 2 bases. CDR3 length: 16 amino acids. CDR1 is LGHDT and CDR2 is YNNKEL in the germline V gene (reference sequence). The CDR3 nucleotides read TGTGCCAGCAGCCCCCCGCTAGCGGGCACCACAGATACGCAGTATTTT. It encodes CASSPPLAGTTDTQYF.

This chain joins TRBV6-2 or TRBV6-3 and TRBJ2-1; 8 nucleotides align to TRBD1. This CDR3 has 15 amino acids. Germline assignment: CDR1 MNHEY and CDR2 SVGEGT. The ends lost 4 bases at V and 3 bases at J; junction bases unmatched: 5. CDR3 nucleotides: TGTGCCAGCAGTTTAGGACAGGGTTTCTACAATGAGCAGTTCTTC. Translating gives CASSLGQGFYNEQFF.

The J gene is TRBJ2-7, the V gene TRBV12-5; 11 nucleotides agree with TRBD1. Germline V lookup: CDR1 LGHNT, CDR2 FRNRAP. The V and J ends lost 3 bases and 4 bases, in that order; junction bases with no gene match: 8. This CDR3 has 16 residues. CDR3 amino acids: CASGLALGQGGYEQYF. The CDR3 bases are TGTGCTAGTGGTTTAGCCCTGGGACAGGGGGGATACGAGCAGTACTTC. The whole variable domain, remainder taken from reference TRBV12-5 and TRBJ2-7, is DARVTQTPRHKVTEMGQEVTMRCQPILGHNTVFWYRQTMMQGLELLAYFRNRAPLDDSGMPKDRFSAEMPDATLATLKIQPSEPRDSAVYFCASGLALGQGGYEQYFGPGTRLTVT.

The chain links TRBV5-5 to TRBJ1-2; 7 positions match TRBD1. The CDR3 is 15 amino acids. J gave up 3 bases and V 5 bases, and 10 bases lay outside the gene matches. The germline V gene has CDR1 SGHKS and CDR2 YYEKEE (reference sequence). The CDR3 loop reads CASRPQQGIDYGYTF. The CDR3, as DNA: TGTGCCAGCAGACCCCAACAGGGGATTGACTATGGCTACACCTTC.